What follows are 20 T cell receptor beta chains derived from one specimen sequenced in a study of spatial heterogeneity in lung cancer. Study results and limitations: Counts of expanded intratumoral alpha and beta TCRs tracked tumor mutation counts.

TCRdb reprocessed the 5' RACE reads with MiXCR, giving one entry per CDR3 protein. The sample yields approximately 6,800 distinct CDR3 sequences, around an eighth seen once. The antigens these receptors bind are not known. The time point denotes: sample taken at primary tumor resection. Sequencing was performed on lung tumor tissue, taken at surgery. All receptors come from a male donor with early-stage non-small cell lung cancer.

By share, this clonotype counts as medium-sized. The chain carries TRBV29-1 and TRBJ2-1, with D unclear. This CDR3 is built from 12 residues. V lost 6 bases and J 6 bases, leaving 12 bases between the germline ends. The germline V gene encodes CDR1 SQVTM and CDR2 ANQGSEA. CDR3 nucleotides: TGCAGCGTAGACCCTCTGAGCAATGAGCAGTTCTTC. This encodes CSVDPLSNEQFF.

This clonotype was found a few times. The chain employs TRBV10-2 and TRBJ2-7; 10 bases align to TRBD2. The CDR3 consists of 17 residues. V shed 6 bases, J shed 0 bases, and the junction held 11 bases outside the gene matches. Germline CDR1 is WSHSY and CDR2 is SAAADI. CDR3 in DNA: TGCGCCAGCAGGGCAAATCTAGCGGGGGACTCCTCCTACGAGCAGTACTTC. Encoded protein: CASRANLAGDSSYEQYF.

This clonotype is labeled medium-sized. The V gene is TRBV12-3 or TRBV12-4, the J gene TRBJ1-5; maybe TRBD1 (5 bases). The CDR3 runs 13 residues. V shed 6 bases and J shed 4 bases, with 10 bases lying between them. The CDR3 region is CASRLTANQPQHF. The CDR3 DNA reads as TGTGCCAGCAGGCTGACAGCAAATCAGCCCCAGCATTTT.

The sample holds many counts of this clonotype. The rearrangement joins TRBV27 to TRBJ2-7; D ambiguous. Germline values: CDR1 MNHEY, CDR2 SMNVEV (reference sequence). Trimming removed 3 bases at V and 0 bases at J, with 15 bases between. The CDR3 covers 16 residues. CDR3 sequence: CASSFLPPGNSYEQYF. CDR3 sequence (DNA): TGTGCCAGCAGTTTCCTCCCGCCGGGTAACTCCTACGAGCAGTACTTC.

This clonotype appeared once. The V gene is TRBV3-1, the J gene TRBJ2-5, with 9 bases that match TRBD2. The CDR3 is 14 residues long. J lost 13 bases, V lost 0 bases, and 9 bases had no gene match. Germline-derived CDR1 and CDR2 are LGHDT and YNNKEL (reference sequence). Here the CDR3 reads CASSQEAGLANAYF. The CDR3 bases are TGTGCCAGCAGCCAAGAGGCTGGACTAGCGAATGCGTACTTC.

The table lists this clonotype with many counts. This chain joins TRBV28 and TRBJ2-7; TRBD1 is a possible D gene (6 bases). The CDR3 consists of 13 residues. CDR1 MDHEN and CDR2 SYDVKM come from the germline V gene. Between the trimmed V and J ends, which lost 6 bases and 4 bases, there was a span of 13 bases. CDR3 DNA: TGTGCCAGCAGAGTTACAGGGATTTACGAGCAGTACTTC. Amino acids: CASRVTGIYEQYF.

This clonotype was detected many times. The chain uses TRBV12-5 and TRBJ1-5; no clear D gene. CDR1 LGHNT and CDR2 FRNRAP come from the germline V gene. The CDR3 consists of 17 residues. Trimming removed 2 bases at V and 1 base at J, with 15 bases between. The CDR3 sequence is CASGLLIGGGSNQPQHF. The CDR3, as DNA: TGTGCTAGTGGTTTGCTAATAGGAGGCGGGAGCAATCAGCCCCAGCATTTT.

This clonotype was seen a few times. The rearrangement links TRBV5-1 to TRBJ2-2; D perhaps matches TRBD1 (6 bases). CDR3 size: 13 residues. Germline-derived CDR1 and CDR2 are SGHRS and YFSETQ. V was shortened by 4 bases and J by 5 bases, with 9 bases between the two germline ends. The CDR3 coding sequence is TGCGCCAGCAGCCGTCAGGGGACCGGGGAGCTGTTTTTT. Encoded protein: CASSRQGTGELFF.

This clonotype showed up many times. The chain carries TRBV5-1 and TRBJ2-3; weak D call: TRBD2 (5 bases). This CDR3 is built from 14 residues. Trimming cost V 0 bases and J 5 bases, with 10 bases left between them. Germline loops: CDR1 SGHRS, CDR2 YFSETQ. CDR3 protein: CASSLATEGDTQYF. CDR3 sequence (DNA): TGCGCCAGCAGCTTGGCTACTGAGGGAGATACGCAGTATTTT.

This chain links TRBV5-4 with TRBJ2-6, with D possibly being TRBD2 (5 bases). Germline values: CDR1 SGHNT, CDR2 YYREEE (reference sequence). V shed 1 base and J shed 1 base, with 9 bases lying between them. The CDR3 runs to 16 residues. CDR3 sequence: CASSLNGGSGANVLTF. As DNA, the CDR3 is TGTGCCAGCAGCTTGAATGGAGGTTCTGGGGCCAACGTCCTGACTTTC.

This clonotype came up many times. The CDR3: CSVLGQGVTNEQFF. CDR3 in DNA: TGCAGCGTCTTGGGACAGGGGGTAACCAATGAGCAGTTCTTC. The chain has TRBV29-1 and TRBJ2-1; 11 positions agree with TRBD1. CDR3 length: 14 residues. V lost 6 bases to trimming and J lost 6 bases; unmatched junction nucleotides: 7. Germline-derived CDR1 and CDR2 are SQVTM and ANQGSEA.

This clonotype was seen at least ten times. The rearrangement joins TRBV9 to TRBJ1-4; TRBD1 might be the D (6 bases). In germline, CDR1 is SGDLS, CDR2 YYNGEE. CDR3 length: 15 residues. Trimming shortened V by 3 bases and J by 10 bases, and 19 bases separated the two germline ends. The CDR3 bases are TGTGCCAGCAGCGAGGAGACAGGCGGGGACGGAAAACTGTTTTTT. Its translation: CASSEETGGDGKLFF.

The chain uses TRBV6-6 and TRBJ2-7; a weak D match, TRBD1 (5 bases). CDR3 size: 11 residues. CDR1 is MNHNY and CDR2 is SVGAGI in the germline V gene (reference sequence). V lost 9 bases to trimming and J lost 1 base, with 7 bases between them. Here the CDR3 DNA reads TGTGCCAGTGGACATTCCTACGAGCAGTACTTC. It is translated as CASGHSYEQYF.

This clonotype qualifies as medium-sized. The chain links TRBV10-3 to TRBJ1-5; TRBD1 matches at 8 bases. V lost 6 bases, J lost 10 bases, and 8 bases stayed unmatched. Germline V gene sequence: CDR1 ENHRY, CDR2 SYGVKD. The length of the CDR3 is 13 residues. As DNA, the CDR3 is TGTGCCATCAGGCCGACAGGGGATGGACCCCAGCATTTT. It codes for CAIRPTGDGPQHF.

This clonotype was recorded at least ten times. The rearrangement uses TRBV5-1 and TRBJ1-3; weak D call: TRBD1 (5 bases). The V gene lost 1 base and the J gene lost 2 bases, with 16 bases spanning the gap. This CDR3 spans 17 amino acids. The germline V gene encodes CDR1 SGHRS and CDR2 YFSETQ. The CDR3 region is CASSLQALSRAGNTIYF. In nucleotides, the CDR3 is TGCGCCAGCAGCTTGCAGGCATTGAGCAGGGCTGGAAACACCATATATTTT.

This clonotype is medium-sized (0.01 to 0.1%). The rearrangement links TRBV20-1 to TRBJ1-2; D not certain. Germline loops: CDR1 DFQATT, CDR2 SNEGSKA (reference sequence). The CDR3 spans 12 residues. V lost 2 bases, J lost 6 bases, and 10 bases lay in between. CDR3 sequence: CSARKGNDGYTF. Here the CDR3 DNA reads TGCAGTGCTAGAAAAGGGAACGATGGCTACACCTTC.

The sample holds a few counts of this clonotype. This rearrangement joins TRBV30 to TRBJ2-1; 14 nucleotides line up with TRBD2. There are 16 residues in the CDR3. With 2 bases clipped from V and 8 bases from J, the junction kept 8 bases outside the gene matches. CDR1 GTSNPN and CDR2 SVGIG come from the germline V gene (reference sequence). The CDR3 sequence is CAWSPPGLAGEHEQFF. The DNA of the CDR3 is TGTGCCTGGAGTCCCCCGGGACTAGCGGGAGAACATGAGCAGTTCTTC. The whole variable domain, filled in from reference TRBV30 and TRBJ2-1, reads SQTIHQWPATLVQPVGSPLSLECTVEGTSNPNLYWYRQAAGRGLQLLFYSVGIGQISSEVPQNLSASRPQDRQFILSSKKLLLSDSGFYLCAWSPPGLAGEHEQFFGPGTRLTVL.

This clonotype is medium-sized (0.01 to 0.1%) within its sample. The genes are TRBV6-5 and TRBJ1-6; D uncertain. The germline gives CDR1 MNHEY, CDR2 SVGAGI. Trimming removed 0 bases from V and 7 bases from J, with 1 base in between. The CDR3 loop spans 12 amino acids. Here the CDR3 reads CASSYSNSPLHF. CDR3 DNA sequence: TGTGCCAGCAGTTACTCGAATTCACCCCTCCACTTT.

This clonotype is judged medium-sized. V usage is TRBV5-1 and J usage is TRBJ2-1; 11 bases match TRBD2. Per germline, CDR1 SGHRS and CDR2 YFSETQ. Germline trimming cut 2 bases from V and 4 bases from J; bases unmatched to any gene: 8. The CDR3 consists of 17 residues. CDR3 nucleotides: TGCGCCAGCAGCTTTTCTAGCGGGAGGATCTCTTACAATGAGCAGTTCTTC. It is translated as CASSFSSGRISYNEQFF. The full variable domain, with the rest looked up from reference TRBV5-1 and TRBJ2-1, is KAGVTQTPRYLIKTRGQQVTLSCSPISGHRSVSWYQQTPGQGLQFLFEYFSETQRNKGNFPGRFSGRQFSNSRSEMNVSTLELGDSALYLCASSFSSGRISYNEQFFGPGTRLTVL.

The chain is built from TRBV7-8 and TRBJ2-1; TRBD1 matches at 7 bases. With 5 bases clipped from V and 2 bases from J, the junction kept 6 bases outside the gene matches. The CDR3 totals 15 residues. The V gene's germline CDR1 is SGHVS and CDR2 FQNEAQ. CDR3 sequence (DNA): TGTGCCAGCAGCCCCCAGAGGGGGCCCTACAATGAGCAGTTCTTC. Its translation is CASSPQRGPYNEQFF.